This record covers a single TCR beta chain. The data belong to a study of blood T cell repertoires in COVID-19. Sequenced by immunoSEQ multiplex PCR; TCRdb stores in-frame clones only, minus some. This table holds a few hundred thousand clones, roughly 90% found once. The germline V gene has CDR1 MDHEN and CDR2 SYDVKM. The CDR3 loop spans 14 amino acids. V was clipped by 7 bases and J by 8 bases, with 17 bases between them. The sequence was collected from a woman aged 25 to 39 who had recovered from COVID-19. The chain has TRBV28 and TRBJ1-4; D is uncertain. The specimen sequenced was PBMCs or T cells enriched from blood (not recorded which). For the CDR3, the DNA is TGTGCCAGCACGTACTCAGTAACTAGGGAAAAACTGTTTTTT. Protein: CASTYSVTREKLFF.